This TCR beta chain is drawn from a study of T cells after yellow fever vaccination. Study information: Some fractions had low cell numbers, and these were prepared with SMART-Seq v4 Ultra Low Input.

Universal primer sites and UMIs were introduced during 5'RACE template-switching synthesis of TCR cDNA. A single record per CDR3 protein comes from TCRdb applying MiXCR to the 5' RACE reads. The data contain hundreds of thousands of distinct CDR3 sequences, approximately 13% of them singletons. Study-wide findings and caveats: Clonotypes shared by both compartments, CD4 and CD8, made up a small share. Abundant bulk-derived clonotypes could contaminate FACS-sorted repertoires.

The V gene's germline CDR1 is LGHDT and CDR2 YNNKEL (reference sequence). The CDR3 loop spans 16 amino acids. The V end lost 0 bases, the J end lost 6 bases, and 14 bases lay between the germline ends. There are many counts of this clonotype. As yet, its antigen is unknown. This sequence originates from a man aged 30-40 years who received the YFV17D yellow fever vaccine. The chain is built from TRBV3-1 and TRBJ2-2; D ambiguous. Sequencing used PBMCs, obtained on the day of the yellow fever booster vaccination. For the CDR3, the DNA is TGTGCCAGCAGCCAAGAACCTACCGGAGTTCCCGGGGAGCTGTTTTTT. It is translated as CASSQEPTGVPGELFF.